These T cell receptor beta chains were read from a single sample in a study of OX40 agonist ivuxolimab in advanced cancers. Clones were sequenced by immunoSEQ multiplex PCR, and TCRdb holds only the in-frame ones, with some missing. Of about 61,000 clones in the sample, about 92% were seen once. Sequencing used CD4+ or CD8+ T cells sorted from blood, obtained in a trial of the OX40 agonist ivuxolimab. The receptors shown here come from an adult with an advanced solid tumor such as melanoma, head and neck, liver or kidney cancer. Both conserved end residues are part of each CDR3. Fields, in order: V gene, clone size, J gene, D gene, CDR3 DNA, CDR3 protein. D genes are given only for firm matches. Rows may omit the clone size; those that give it use once, few, many or a size class.

>TRBV4-3|.|TRBJ2-3|.
TGCGCCAGCAGCCAAGACGCGGGGGCGGGAAATACGCAGTATTTT
CASSQDAGAGNTQYF
>TRBV27|.|TRBJ1-1|TRBD1
TGTGCCAGCAGTCCCTCCGGAGGACAGGTGAGCACTGAAGCTTTCTTT
CASSPSGGQVSTEAFF
>TRBV28|.|TRBJ1-4|.
TGTGCCAGCAGCCAGGGGAGTGATAATGAAAAACTGTTTTTT
CASSQGSDNEKLFF
>TRBV29-1|.|TRBJ1-1|.
TGCAGCGTAATGCCCTTGAACACTGAAGCTTTCTTT
CSVMPLNTEAFF
>TRBV28|.|TRBJ1-5|.
TGTGCCAGCAGCGAGGACAGTCTCAATCAGCCCCAGCATTTT
CASSEDSLNQPQHF
>TRBV30|.|TRBJ2-3|TRBD2
TGTGCCTGGAGGAAAATAGCGGGAAGCACAGATACGCAGTATTTT
CAWRKIAGSTDTQYF
>TRBV9|.|TRBJ1-5|.
TGTGCCAGCAGCCCCGACGGTAATAGCAATCAGCCCCAGCATTTT
CASSPDGNSNQPQHF
>TRBV10-3|.|TRBJ2-3|.
TGTGCCATCAGGGGCACAGATACGCAGTATTTT
CAIRGTDTQYF
>TRBV28|.|TRBJ2-3|.
TGTGCCAGCTCGATGGACACAGATACGCAGTATTTT
CASSMDTDTQYF
>TRBV13|.|TRBJ2-7|TRBD1
TGTGCCAGCAGCTTAGCTGGGACAGGAAGCTCCTACGAGCAGTACTTC
CASSLAGTGSSYEQYF
>TRBV4-3|.|TRBJ2-1|TRBD2
TGCGCCAGCAGCCACCTGACTAGCGGGATCTACAATGAGCAGTTCTTC
CASSHLTSGIYNEQFF
>TRBV18|.|TRBJ1-5|.
TGTGCCAGCTCACGGGACAGCAATCAGCCCCAGCATTTT
CASSRDSNQPQHF
>TRBV13|.|TRBJ1-2|.
TGTGCCAGCAGCTTCATGAGGGAGGGCTACACCTTC
CASSFMREGYTF
>TRBV6-6|.|TRBJ2-1|TRBD1
TGTGCCAGCAGTCCCGGACAGGAGACTATCTACAATGAGCAGTTCTTC
CASSPGQETIYNEQFF
>TRBV5-1|.|TRBJ2-5|.
TGCGCCAGCAGCCCCCGAGTCCAAGAGACCCAGTACTTC
CASSPRVQETQYF
>TRBV4-3|few|TRBJ2-1|.
TGCGCCAGCAGCCAAGATTACAGGGGGGGGTTATGGGATGAGCAGTTCTTC
CASSQDYRGGLWDEQFF
>TRBV6-1|.|TRBJ1-5|.
TGTGCCAGCAGGTCATACAGGGAGGACAATCAGCCCCAGCATTTT
CASRSYREDNQPQHF
>TRBV4-2|.|TRBJ1-1|TRBD1
TGTGCCAGCAGCCCCAGGGGGCATACTGAAGCTTTCTTT
CASSPRGHTEAFF
>TRBV30|.|TRBJ1-5|.
TGTGCCTGGAGTGATTTAAGGGCGGAAAGCAATCAGCCCCAGCATTTT
CAWSDLRAESNQPQHF
>TRBV28|.|TRBJ1-3|.
TGTGCCAGCAGTGACCCGGGATTCTCTGGAAACACCATATATTTT
CASSDPGFSGNTIYF
>TRBV9|.|TRBJ2-4|.
TGTGCCAGCAGCGTAGGGGACATTCAGTACTTC
CASSVGDIQYF
>TRBV11-3|.|TRBJ2-1|.
TGTGCCAGCAGCTTACCCTTTGGGGGGTTCTGGGATGAGCAGTTCTTC
CASSLPFGGFWDEQFF
>TRBV14|.|TRBJ2-7|.
TGTGCCAGCAGCGACCTTGCCTACGAGCAGTACTTC
CASSDLAYEQYF
>TRBV27|.|TRBJ2-3|TRBD2
TGTGCCAGCAGCCCAATGCTGGGGAGGGAGCCAGATACGCAGTATTTT
CASSPMLGREPDTQYF
>TRBV13|.|TRBJ2-2|.
TGTGCCAGCAGCATTAACACCGGGGAGCTGTTTTTT
CASSINTGELFF
>TRBV13|.|TRBJ2-1|TRBD2
TGTGCCAGCAGCTCTAGCGGGGCCTACAATGAGCAGTTCTTC
CASSSSGAYNEQFF
>TRBV14|.|TRBJ1-5|.
TGTGCCAGCAGCCAAAGACCCGAAAAGGGCTGGAGCAATCAGCCCCAGCATTTT
CASSQRPEKGWSNQPQHF
>TRBV4-3|.|TRBJ2-1|TRBD1
TGCGCCAGCAGCCCAAGACAGGGGACGGTTGAGCAGTTCTTC
CASSPRQGTVEQFF
>TRBV6-6|.|TRBJ2-1|.
TGTGCCAGCAGTTACGGGGAGAGCTCCTACAATGAGCAGTTCTTC
CASSYGESSYNEQFF
>TRBV28|.|TRBJ1-5|.
TGTGCCAGCAGGGCGAGGTGGGAAACCAATCAGCCCCAGCATTTT
CASRARWETNQPQHF
>TRBV5-4|once|TRBJ1-2|.
TGTGCCAGCAGCTTAATACCAGGGGGCTACACCTTC
CASSLIPGGYTF
>TRBV28|.|TRBJ2-3|.
TGTGCCAGCAGTCCTTTGACTAGTGGATCCGATACGCAGTATTTT
CASSPLTSGSDTQYF
>TRBV15|.|TRBJ2-2|.
TGTGCCACCGAAAGGCAGGGGGGCACCGGGGAGCTGTTTTTT
CATERQGGTGELFF
>TRBV28|.|TRBJ1-1|.
TGTGCCAGCAGTACGACCGGGACATTGATGAACACTGAAGCTTTCTTT
CASSTTGTLMNTEAFF
>TRBV4-3|.|TRBJ2-5|.
TGCGCCAGCAGCCAAGCTTTAGCGCGGGAGACCCAGTACTTC
CASSQALARETQYF
>TRBV6-5|.|TRBJ1-6|.
TGTGCCAGCAGTACTCAGGGATCACCCCTCCACTTT
CASSTQGSPLHF
>TRBV28|few|TRBJ2-7|TRBD1
TGTGCCAGCAGTATGACAGGGCCGGCGGGTGAGCAGTACTTC
CASSMTGPAGEQYF
>TRBV30|.|TRBJ1-5|.
TGTGCCTGGACTCGGGACAGCAATCAGCCCCAGCATTTT
CAWTRDSNQPQHF
>TRBV9|.|TRBJ2-7|TRBD1
TGTGCCAGCAGCCCGCGGGACAGGGGCGACGAGCAGTACTTC
CASSPRDRGDEQYF
>TRBV2|once|TRBJ1-1|.
TGTGCCAGCAGGGATCGGGGGGCGGGTGAAGCTTTCTTT
CASRDRGAGEAFF